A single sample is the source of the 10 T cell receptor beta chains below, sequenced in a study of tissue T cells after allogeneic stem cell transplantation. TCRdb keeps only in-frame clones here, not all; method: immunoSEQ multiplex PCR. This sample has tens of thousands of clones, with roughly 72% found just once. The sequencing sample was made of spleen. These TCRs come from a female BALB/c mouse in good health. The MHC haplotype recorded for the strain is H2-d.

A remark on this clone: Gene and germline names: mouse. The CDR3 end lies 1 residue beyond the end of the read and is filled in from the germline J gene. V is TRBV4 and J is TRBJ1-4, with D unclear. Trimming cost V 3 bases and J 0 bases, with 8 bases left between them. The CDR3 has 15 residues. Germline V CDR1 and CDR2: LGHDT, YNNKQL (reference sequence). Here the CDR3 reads CASSYRKISNERLFF. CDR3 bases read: TGTGCCAGCAGCTATCGCAAAATTTCCAACGAAAGATTATTT. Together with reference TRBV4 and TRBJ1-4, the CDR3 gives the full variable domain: ETAVFQTPNYHVTQVGNEVSFNCKQTLGHDTMYWYKQDSKKLLKIMFSYNNKQLIVNETVPRRFSPQSSDKAHLNLRIKSVEPEDSAVYLCASSYRKISNERLFFGHGTKLSVL.

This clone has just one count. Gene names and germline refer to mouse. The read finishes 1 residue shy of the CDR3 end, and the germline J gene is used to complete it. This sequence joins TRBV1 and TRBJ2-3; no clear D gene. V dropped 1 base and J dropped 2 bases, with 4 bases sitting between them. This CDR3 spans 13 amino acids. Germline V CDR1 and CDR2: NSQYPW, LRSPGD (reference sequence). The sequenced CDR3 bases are TGCACCTGCAGTGCAGGGATTGCAGAAACGCTGTAT. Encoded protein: CTCSAGIAETLY. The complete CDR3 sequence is CTCSAGIAETLYF.

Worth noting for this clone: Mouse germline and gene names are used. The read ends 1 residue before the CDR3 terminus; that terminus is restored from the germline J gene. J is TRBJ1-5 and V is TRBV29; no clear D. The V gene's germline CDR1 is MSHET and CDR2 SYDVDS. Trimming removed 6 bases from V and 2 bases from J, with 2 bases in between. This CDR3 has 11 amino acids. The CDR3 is CASRDNQAPLF. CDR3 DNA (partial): TGTGCTAGCAGGGACAACCAGGCTCCGCTT.

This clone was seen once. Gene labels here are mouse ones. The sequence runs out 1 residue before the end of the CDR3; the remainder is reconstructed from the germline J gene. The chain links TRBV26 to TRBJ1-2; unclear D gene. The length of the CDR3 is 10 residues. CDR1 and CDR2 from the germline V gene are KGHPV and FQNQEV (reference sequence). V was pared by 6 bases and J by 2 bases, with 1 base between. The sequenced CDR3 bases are TGTGCCAGCAGGAACTCCGACTACACC. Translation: CASRNSDYT. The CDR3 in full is CASRNSDYTF.

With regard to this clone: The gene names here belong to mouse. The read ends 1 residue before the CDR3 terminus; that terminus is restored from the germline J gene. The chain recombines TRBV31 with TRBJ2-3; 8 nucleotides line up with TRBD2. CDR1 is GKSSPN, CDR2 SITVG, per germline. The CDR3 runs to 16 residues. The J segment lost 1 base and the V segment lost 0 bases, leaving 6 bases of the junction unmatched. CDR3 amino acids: CAWSLRLGGGAETLYF. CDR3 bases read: TGTGCCTGGAGTCTACGGCTGGGGGGAGGTGCAGAAACGCTGTAT.

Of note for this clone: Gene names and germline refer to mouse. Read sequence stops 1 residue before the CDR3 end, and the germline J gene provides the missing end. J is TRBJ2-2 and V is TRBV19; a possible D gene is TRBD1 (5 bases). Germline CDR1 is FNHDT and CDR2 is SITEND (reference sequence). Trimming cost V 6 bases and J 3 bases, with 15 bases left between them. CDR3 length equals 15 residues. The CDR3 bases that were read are TGTGCCAGCACCCCGGAAATAGGGGACACCGGGCAGCTCTAC. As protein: CASTPEIGDTGQLY. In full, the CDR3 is CASTPEIGDTGQLYF.

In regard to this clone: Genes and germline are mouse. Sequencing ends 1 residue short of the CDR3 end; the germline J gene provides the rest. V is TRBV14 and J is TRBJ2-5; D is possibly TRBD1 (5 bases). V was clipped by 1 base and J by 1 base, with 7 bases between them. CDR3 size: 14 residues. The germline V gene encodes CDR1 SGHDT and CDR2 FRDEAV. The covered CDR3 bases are TGTGCCAGCAGTTTCACCAGGGACCAAGACACCCAGTAC. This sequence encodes CASSFTRDQDTQY. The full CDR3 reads CASSFTRDQDTQYF. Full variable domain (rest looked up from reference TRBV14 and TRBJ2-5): EAGVTQSPRYAVLQEGQAVSFWCDPISGHDTLYWYQQPRDQGPQLLVYFRDEAVIDNSQLPSDRFSAVRPKGTNSTLKIQSAKQGDTATYLCASSFTRDQDTQYFGPGTRLLVL.

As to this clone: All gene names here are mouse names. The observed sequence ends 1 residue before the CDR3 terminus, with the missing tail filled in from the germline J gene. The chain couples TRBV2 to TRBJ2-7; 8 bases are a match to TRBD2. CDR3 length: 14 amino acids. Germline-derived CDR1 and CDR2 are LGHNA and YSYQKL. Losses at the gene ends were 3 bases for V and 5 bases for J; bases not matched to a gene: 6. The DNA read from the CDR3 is TGTGCCAGCAGCCAGAGGGGGGGCGCTCATGAACAGTAC. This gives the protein CASSQRGGAHEQY. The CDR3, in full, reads CASSQRGGAHEQYF.

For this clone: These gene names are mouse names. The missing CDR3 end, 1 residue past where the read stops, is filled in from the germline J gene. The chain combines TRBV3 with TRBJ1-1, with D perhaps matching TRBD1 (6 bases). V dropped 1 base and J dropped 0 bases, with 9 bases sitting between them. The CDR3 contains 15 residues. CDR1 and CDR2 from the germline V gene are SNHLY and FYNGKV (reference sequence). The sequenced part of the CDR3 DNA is TGTGCCAGCAGCTTAGTTGGACAGTCAAACACAGAAGTCTTC. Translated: CASSLVGQSNTEVF. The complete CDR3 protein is CASSLVGQSNTEVFF.

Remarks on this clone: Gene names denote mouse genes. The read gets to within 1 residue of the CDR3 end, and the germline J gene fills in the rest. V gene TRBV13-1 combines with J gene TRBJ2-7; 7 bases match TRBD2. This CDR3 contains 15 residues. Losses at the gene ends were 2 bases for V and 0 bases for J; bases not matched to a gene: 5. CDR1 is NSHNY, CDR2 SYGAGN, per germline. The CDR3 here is CASSDGLGDSYEQYF. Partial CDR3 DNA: TGTGCCAGCAGTGACGGGCTGGGGGACTCCTATGAACAGTAC.